Presented here are 8 T cell receptor beta chains from one specimen sequenced in a study of PD-1 blockade in classical Hodgkin lymphoma. TCRdb keeps only in-frame clones here, not all; method: immunoSEQ multiplex PCR. The table includes almost 85,000 clones, around nine tenths detected once. Every one of the patients relapsed after autologous stem cell transplantation (brentuximab vedotin exposure was variable). Sequenced material: peripheral blood mononuclear cells (PBMCs), taken at baseline. These receptors were obtained from a human donor with classical Hodgkin lymphoma.

The V gene is TRBV29-1, the J gene TRBJ2-1, with D unclear. The germline V gene encodes CDR1 SQVTM and CDR2 ANQGSEA. Trimming left V 6 bases short and J 0 bases short, with 12 bases between. CDR3 size: 14 residues. The CDR3 here is CSVLGVSSYNEQFF. The DNA of the CDR3 is TGCAGCGTCCTTGGGGTAAGCTCCTACAATGAGCAGTTCTTC.

This rearrangement joins TRBV10-3 to TRBJ1-2; no clear D gene. CDR1 ENHRY and CDR2 SYGVKD come from the germline V gene. The CDR3 consists of 16 residues. V was shortened by 4 bases and J by 6 bases, with 21 bases between the two germline ends. The CDR3 protein is CAISVLVGSTGDGYTF. In nucleotides, the CDR3 is TGTGCCATCAGTGTTCTAGTGGGTTCTACCGGGGATGGCTACACCTTC.

This clone appeared a single time. The chain combines TRBV11-2 with TRBJ2-1, with a weak D call TRBD2 (5 bases). This CDR3 is 16 amino acids long. CDR1 SGHAT and CDR2 FQNNGV come from the germline V gene. V was trimmed by 4 bases and J by 9 bases, leaving 22 bases between them. CDR3 loop: CASSSLRSSGGGEQFF. The DNA for the CDR3 is TGTGCCAGCAGCTCCCTCCGTAGCTCCGGAGGCGGTGAGCAGTTCTTC.

The chain has TRBV5-1 and TRBJ2-5, with 10 bases fitting TRBD2. The CDR3 contains 15 residues. V gave up 5 bases and J gave up 5 bases; unmatched junction bases: 9. Germline values: CDR1 SGHRS, CDR2 YFSETQ. CDR3 region: CASRSLAGVGETQYF. The CDR3 DNA follows: TGCGCCAGCAGGTCCCTAGCGGGAGTTGGGGAGACCCAGTACTTC. The whole variable domain, filled in from reference TRBV5-1 and TRBJ2-5, reads KAGVTQTPRYLIKTRGQQVTLSCSPISGHRSVSWYQQTPGQGLQFLFEYFSETQRNKGNFPGRFSGRQFSNSRSEMNVSTLELGDSALYLCASRSLAGVGETQYFGPGTRLLVL.

The V and J genes are TRBV18 and TRBJ2-7; D remains unclear. Germline V gene lookup returns CDR1 KGHSH and CDR2 LQKENI. V lost 5 bases and J lost 0, with 11 bases in between. The CDR3 contains 14 residues. CDR3 protein: CASSSGVSSYEQYF. Here the CDR3 DNA reads TGTGCCAGCTCAAGTGGAGTCAGCTCCTACGAGCAGTACTTC.

This chain links TRBV4-1 with TRBJ2-7, with 12 bases lining up with TRBD2. Germline V gene sequence: CDR1 MGHRA, CDR2 YSYEKL. Losses at the gene ends were 0 bases for V and 0 bases for J; bases not matched to a gene: 12. CDR3 length: 20 amino acids. Written as DNA, the CDR3 is TGCGCCAGCAGCCAAGATAGACTAGCGGGAGTAAGACCTCCCTCCTACGAGCAGTACTTC. Its translation is CASSQDRLAGVRPPSYEQYF.

V is TRBV11-2 and J is TRBJ1-2; D is perhaps TRBD1 (6 bases). The CDR3 totals 15 residues. The ends were cut back, 8 bases at V and 7 bases at J, with 23 bases in the middle. Germline-derived CDR1 and CDR2 are SGHAT and FQNNGV. The CDR3 reads CASSNLVNRGFGYTF. The DNA of the CDR3 is TGTGCCAGCTCCAATTTGGTCAATAGGGGGTTTGGCTACACCTTC. The full variable domain, rest sourced from reference TRBV11-2 and TRBJ1-2, is EAGVAQSPRYKIIEKRQSVAFWCNPISGHATLYWYQQILGQGPKLLIQFQNNGVVDDSQLPKDRFSAERLKGVDSTLKIQPAKLEDSAVYLCASSNLVNRGFGYTFGSGTRLTVV.

The rearrangement joins TRBV13 to TRBJ2-3, with 11 bases that match TRBD2. CDR1 PRHDT and CDR2 FYEKMQ come from the germline V gene (reference sequence). V was clipped by 4 bases and J by 2 bases; unmatched bases: 5. The CDR3 length is 16 residues. CDR3 loop: CASSSGLAAFTDTQYF. CDR3 in DNA: TGTGCCAGCAGCTCGGGACTAGCGGCATTCACAGATACGCAGTATTTT.